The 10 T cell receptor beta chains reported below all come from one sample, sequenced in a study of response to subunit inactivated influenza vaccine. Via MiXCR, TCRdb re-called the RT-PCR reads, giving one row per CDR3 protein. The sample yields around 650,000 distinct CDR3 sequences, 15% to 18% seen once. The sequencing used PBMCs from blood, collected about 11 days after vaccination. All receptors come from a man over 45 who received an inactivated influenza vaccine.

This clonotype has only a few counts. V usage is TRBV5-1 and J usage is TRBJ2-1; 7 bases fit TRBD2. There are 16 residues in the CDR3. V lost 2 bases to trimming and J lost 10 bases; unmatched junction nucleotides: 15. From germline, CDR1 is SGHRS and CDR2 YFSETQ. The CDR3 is CASSFATTGGRGEQFF. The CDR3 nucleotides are TGCGCCAGCAGCTTCGCGACGACGGGAGGAAGGGGCGAGCAGTTCTTC.

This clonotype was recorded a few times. CDR3 loop: CASSWQGSSSTDTQYF. The CDR3 DNA follows: TGTGCCAGCAGTTGGCAGGGGAGCTCTAGCACAGATACGCAGTATTTT. The V gene is TRBV6-5, the J gene TRBJ2-3; D may be TRBD1 (6 bases). CDR1 and CDR2 (germline): MNHEY, SVGAGI. CDR3 length: 16 residues. Trimming took off 4 bases at V and 0 bases at J, with 14 bases between the two ends.

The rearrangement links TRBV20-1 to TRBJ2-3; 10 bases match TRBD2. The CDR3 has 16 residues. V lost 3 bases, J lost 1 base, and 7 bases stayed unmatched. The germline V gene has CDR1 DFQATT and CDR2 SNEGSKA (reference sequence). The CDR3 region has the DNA TGCAGTGCTAGTGGTCTAGCGGGAGTGGGCACAGATACGCAGTATTTT. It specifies CSASGLAGVGTDTQYF.

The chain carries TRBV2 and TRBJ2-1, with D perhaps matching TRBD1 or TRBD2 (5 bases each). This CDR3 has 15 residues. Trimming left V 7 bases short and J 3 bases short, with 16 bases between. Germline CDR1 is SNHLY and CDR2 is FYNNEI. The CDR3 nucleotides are TGTGCCAGCACCCTGGGGGTAGCGTACTACAATGAGCAGTTCTTC. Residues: CASTLGVAYYNEQFF.

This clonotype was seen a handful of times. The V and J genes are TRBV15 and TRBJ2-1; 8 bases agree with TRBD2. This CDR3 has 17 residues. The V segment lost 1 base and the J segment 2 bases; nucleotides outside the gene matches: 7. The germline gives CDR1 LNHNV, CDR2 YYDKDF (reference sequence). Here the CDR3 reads CATSRAVLAATYNEQFF. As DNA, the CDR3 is TGTGCCACCAGCAGAGCCGTACTAGCGGCTACCTACAATGAGCAGTTCTTC.

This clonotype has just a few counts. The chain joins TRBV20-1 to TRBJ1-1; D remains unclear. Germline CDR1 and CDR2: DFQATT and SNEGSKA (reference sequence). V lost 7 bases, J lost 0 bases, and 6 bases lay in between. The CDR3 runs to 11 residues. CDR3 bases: TGCAGTGTAGTCATGAACACTGAAGCTTTCTTT. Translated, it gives CSVVMNTEAFF.

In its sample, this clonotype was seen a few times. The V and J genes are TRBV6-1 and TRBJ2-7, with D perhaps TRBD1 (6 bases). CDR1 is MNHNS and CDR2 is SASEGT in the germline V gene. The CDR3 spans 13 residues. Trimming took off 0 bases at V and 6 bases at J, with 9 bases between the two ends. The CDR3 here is CASSEAPRGEQYF. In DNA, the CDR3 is TGTGCCAGCAGTGAAGCCCCCAGGGGCGAGCAGTACTTC.

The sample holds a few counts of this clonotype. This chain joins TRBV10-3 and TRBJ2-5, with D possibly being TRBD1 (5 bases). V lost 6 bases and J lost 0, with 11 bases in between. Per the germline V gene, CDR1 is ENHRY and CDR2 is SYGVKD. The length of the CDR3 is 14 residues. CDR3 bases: TGTGCCATCAGCCGCGACAGCGACCAAGAGACCCAGTACTTC. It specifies CAISRDSDQETQYF.

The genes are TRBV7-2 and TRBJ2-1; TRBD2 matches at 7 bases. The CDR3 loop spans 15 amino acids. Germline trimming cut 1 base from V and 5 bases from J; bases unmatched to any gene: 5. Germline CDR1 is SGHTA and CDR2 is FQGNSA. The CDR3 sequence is CASSLVASGHNEQFF. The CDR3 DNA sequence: TGTGCCAGCAGCTTAGTGGCTAGCGGCCACAATGAGCAGTTCTTC. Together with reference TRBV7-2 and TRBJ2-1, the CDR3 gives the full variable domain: GAGVSQSPSNKVTEKGKDVELRCDPISGHTALYWYRQSLGQGLEFLIYFQGNSAPDKSGLPSDRFSAERTGGSVSTLTIQRTQQEDSAVYLCASSLVASGHNEQFFGPGTRLTVL.

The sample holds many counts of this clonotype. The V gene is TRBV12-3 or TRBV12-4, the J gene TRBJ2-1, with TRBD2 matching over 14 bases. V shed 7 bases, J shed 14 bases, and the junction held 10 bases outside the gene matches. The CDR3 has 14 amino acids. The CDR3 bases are TGTGCCAGCACCCCGGGACTAGCGGGGGTAAGCGAGTTCTTC. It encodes CASTPGLAGVSEFF.